This T cell receptor beta chain was sequenced in a study of CD8+CD57+ T cells in acquired aplastic anemia. Study-level background: The sorted CD4+ and CD8+ cells yielded an average about 3.3 ug of DNA. Study-wide points: Between patients and controls, CD8+ Simpson's diversity did not vary significantly. Fewer than 30 shared CD8+ CDR3s appeared highly expressed within patients' immunodominant clones.

The trim removed 10 bases at V and 5 bases at J, leaving 13 bases unmatched. The germline gives CDR1 SEHNR, CDR2 FQNEAQ (reference sequence). The CDR3 has 16 residues. As for this clonotype: Its specificity is unknown.

Profiles of TCR beta VDJ and CDR3 were generated from a genomic DNA template. TCRdb independently ran MiXCR on the reads; one entry per CDR3 protein. The sample records 150,000 to 200,000 distinct CDR3 sequences, roughly 64% being singletons. The V and J genes are TRBV7-9 and TRBJ2-1; 11 nucleotides agree with TRBD1. The sequence came from a human donor with severe aplastic anemia or a healthy control (not recorded which). Sequencing was done on a sample of sorted CD4+, CD8+, or CD8+CD57+ T cells (not recorded which) from PBMCs. The CDR3 reads CATSDTGQGANNEQFF. The CDR3 DNA is TGTGCCACCAGTGACACCGGACAGGGGGCGAACAATGAGCAGTTCTTC.